These 15 T cell receptor beta chains were sequenced from one sample in a study of tumor-infiltrating lymphocytes in primary liver carcinoma. The investigators made TCR beta cDNA from around 540 ng total RNA, using a constant-region primer. Researchers made the TCR beta libraries by running three nested multiplex PCR rounds with slightly modified ARM-PCR. Both of the initial two PCR rounds ran for 10 cycles and employed TRBV1-TRBV30 forward primers alongside a C-beta reverse primer. Using its own MiXCR run on the multiplex PCR reads, TCRdb lists one record per CDR3 protein. The repertoire consists of roughly 91,000 distinct CDR3 sequences, with about three quarters occurring once and the leading ten covering approximately 10%. Extraction of RNA together with DNA used about 17-30 mg of unsorted bulk tissue. Sequencing was performed on liver tumor tissue from sampling region 5. Subset meaning: tumor region T5, tumor centre. Every receptor here comes from a woman aged 60-70 years with primary liver carcinoma and hepatitis B virus infection.

The gene calls are TRBV23-1 and TRBJ2-5, with D tentatively TRBD1 (6 bases). TRBV23-1 is an open reading frame whose function is uncertain. The CDR3 contains 13 residues. V gave up 8 bases and J gave up 3 bases, with 13 bases separating them. Written as DNA, the CDR3 is TGCGCCAGCGACCTGGACAGTAAAGAGACCCAGTACTTC. As protein: CASDLDSKETQYF.

Remarks on this clonotype: The germline gene is not matched at one end of the junction; a read error may be the cause. This rearrangement joins TRBV11-2 to TRBJ2-1, with TRBD2 identical over 15 bases. Per germline, CDR1 SGHAT and CDR2 FQNNGV. This CDR3 region has 17 residues. CDR3 bases: TGCGCCAGCAGCGGTGGGACTAGCGGGAGGTCCTACAATGAGCAGTTCTTC. It yields the protein CASSGGTSGRSYNEQFF.

This clonotype was picked up a small number of times. This chain joins TRBV28 and TRBJ2-1, with 7 bases fitting TRBD2. The CDR3 has 16 amino acids. Germline CDR1 MDHEN, CDR2 SYDVKM. V was clipped by 4 bases and J by 7 bases; unmatched bases: 13. CDR3 in amino acids: CASSSAQWEGRNEQFF. CDR3 in DNA: TGTGCCAGCAGTTCCGCTCAGTGGGAGGGAAGGAATGAGCAGTTCTTC.

This clonotype was counted a few times. This sequence joins TRBV2 and TRBJ2-2; D remains unclear. The V and J ends lost 5 bases and 1 base respectively, with 17 bases between them. Germline CDR1 is SNHLY and CDR2 is FYNNEI. The CDR3 has 17 residues. This CDR3 reads CASSYLGTMGNTGELFF. As DNA, the CDR3 is TGTGCCAGCAGTTACCTAGGCACAATGGGGAACACCGGGGAGCTGTTTTTT. Based on the CDR3 plus reference TRBV2 and TRBJ2-2, the full variable domain is EPEVTQTPSHQVTQMGQEVILRCVPISNHLYFYWYRQILGQKVEFLVSFYNNEISEKSEIFDDQFSVERPDGSNFTLKIRSTKLEDSAMYFCASSYLGTMGNTGELFFGEGSRLTVL.

On this clonotype itself: A much larger clone lies a single base off, so this may be a read error. V usage is TRBV10-3 and J usage is TRBJ1-2, with D maybe TRBD1 (5 bases). This CDR3 comprises 14 residues. V was cut by 10 bases and J by 1 base, with 16 bases left in between. The germline gives CDR1 ENHRY, CDR2 SYGVKD. The CDR3 DNA is TGTGCCACCACCTGGGGAGGGGATAACTATGGCTACACCTTC. It codes for CATTWGGDNYGYTF.

This clonotype has at least ten counts. The chain recombines TRBV28 with TRBJ2-1; no firm D call. This CDR3 has 14 amino acids. The V gene's germline CDR1 is MDHEN and CDR2 SYDVKM. V lost 4 bases to trimming and J lost 9 bases, with 16 bases between them. The chain's CDR3 is CASSSPGPVSEQFF. CDR3 DNA: TGTGCCAGCAGTTCCCCTGGGCCCGTCAGTGAGCAGTTCTTC.

Regarding this clonotype: One end of the junction does not line up with germline, which may come from a read error. The rearrangement joins TRBV11-2 to TRBJ2-3; D is undetermined. Germline V gene sequence: CDR1 SGHAT, CDR2 FQNNGV. This CDR3 spans 13 amino acids. The chain's CDR3 is CDSSLYRGDTQYF. The DNA for the CDR3 is TGTGACAGCAGCTTGTATCGAGGAGATACGCAGTATTTT.

A word on this clonotype: This may come from a read error, since a much larger clone is one base off. This chain connects TRBV10-3 to TRBJ2-2, with D possibly called TRBD1 or TRBD2 (5 bases each). This CDR3 has 14 amino acids. Germline V gene sequence: CDR1 ENHRY, CDR2 SYGVKD. CDR3 sequence reads: CATRGLVDTGVLFF. CDR3 DNA sequence: TGTGCCACTCGGGGCCTTGTGGACACCGGGGTGCTGTTTTTT.

With respect to this clonotype: A read error may explain this, as a much larger clone is one base away. The genes are TRBV28 and TRBJ1-4; D ambiguous. This CDR3 has 15 residues. Trimming took off 8 bases at V and 0 bases at J, with 13 bases between the two ends. Germline V gene lookup returns CDR1 MDHEN and CDR2 SYDVKM. In DNA form, the CDR3 reads TGTGCCAGCGTTGCGGGAAGGGCAACTAATGAAAAACTGTTTTTT. Protein: CASVAGRATNEKLFF.

By share, this clonotype counts as medium-sized. The chain has TRBV29-1 and TRBJ2-7; TRBD1 agrees at 8 bases. Trimming took 5 bases from V and 0 from J; bases not matched to a gene: 6. The CDR3 is 14 amino acids. Germline CDR1 SQVTM, CDR2 ANQGSEA. CDR3 in amino acids: CSVTGTGSSYEQYF. The CDR3 bases are TGCAGCGTTACCGGGACAGGTAGCTCCTACGAGCAGTACTTC.

This clonotype was counted ten times or more. The V gene is TRBV6-2 or TRBV6-3, the J gene TRBJ2-1; D unclear. CDR1 is MNHEY and CDR2 is SVGEGT in the germline V gene. V gave up 6 bases and J gave up 2 bases, with 11 bases separating them. CDR3 size: 14 residues. The CDR3 nucleotides read TGTGCCAGCAGGGCCCAGCGTACCTACAATGAGCAGTTCTTC. Translation: CASRAQRTYNEQFF.

The table lists this clonotype with many counts. The V call is TRBV5-1, the J call TRBJ2-2; 12 bases map to TRBD2. Trimming at V came to 0 bases and at J to 6 bases, leaving 9 bases not matched to a gene. The CDR3 is 18 amino acids. CDR1 is SGHRS and CDR2 is YFSETQ in the germline V gene. The CDR3 is CASSLAALLAGGPGELFF. The CDR3 DNA is TGCGCCAGCAGCTTGGCCGCCCTTCTAGCGGGAGGGCCCGGGGAGCTGTTTTTT.

This clonotype was picked up many times. J is TRBJ1-2 and V is TRBV5-5; D is perhaps TRBD1 (6 bases). The CDR3 is 15 amino acids. The germline V gene encodes CDR1 SGHKS and CDR2 YYEKEE (reference sequence). V was cut by 1 base and J by 3 bases, with 13 bases left in between. The CDR3 loop is CASSLFGGRDYGYTF. In nucleotides, the CDR3 is TGTGCCAGCAGCTTGTTCGGGGGGCGAGACTATGGCTACACCTTC.

A word on this clonotype: Compared with germline, one end of the junction differs, possibly owing to a read error. J is TRBJ2-7 and V is TRBV29-1; D is possibly TRBD1 (7 bases). The CDR3 consists of 14 residues. CDR1 and CDR2 from the germline V gene are SQVTM and ANQGSEA. The DNA for the CDR3 is TGTAACGTTGCGGGGACAGCGGCAACATACGAGCAGTACTTC. Translated: CNVAGTAATYEQYF.

The rearrangement links TRBV28 to TRBJ1-2, with D tentatively TRBD1 (6 bases). Germline lookup yields CDR1 MDHEN and CDR2 SYDVKM. V lost 5 bases and J lost 3, with 16 bases in between. This CDR3 has 15 amino acids. CDR3 coding DNA: TGTGCCAGCAGTATATCTGGGGGGCTCCACTATGGCTACACCTTC. This codes for CASSISGGLHYGYTF.